This T cell receptor beta chain is drawn from a study of read filtering for tumor transcriptome and immune sequencing. General study points: The sorted CD138-negative fraction was a mixed bone marrow immune population, not purified T cells. Dropping single-read clonotypes raised IR-seq and RNA-seq shared-clonotype correlation.

Looked up from germline, CDR1 is SEHNR and CDR2 is FQNEAQ (reference sequence). Trimming removed 1 base at V and 9 bases at J, with 13 bases between. The CDR3 has 13 residues. The sample holds many counts of this clonotype. Its antigen is still unknown. Sampling of bone marrow took place during active disease in every patient. The library was built from roughly 400 ng RNA with molecular barcoded adaptors for alpha/delta and beta/gamma chains. TCRdb analysed the reads with MiXCR anew, one entry per CDR3 protein. Of 50,000 to 65,000 distinct CDR3 sequences listed, around an eighth are singletons. The sequencing input was a population of CD138-negative cells sorted from bone marrow. This sequence joins TRBV7-9 and TRBJ2-7; D may be TRBD1 (6 bases). The TCR sequence derives from a donor aged 40 or older with multiple myeloma. The CDR3 sequence is CASSLGTGFGQYF. DNA of the CDR3: TGTGCCAGCAGCTTAGGAACAGGGTTTGGGCAGTACTTC.